This record concerns one TCR beta chain sequence. Its specificity is not known. Distinct nucleotide sequences in the sample also encode this CDR3. The CDR3 is 14 amino acids. Trimming shortened V by 0 bases and J by 3 bases, and 9 bases separated the two germline ends. CDR1 and CDR2 from the germline V gene are SGDLS and YYNGEE. Naive CD8 cells lacked CD45RO and underwent positive selection for CCR7, leaving out terminally differentiated effector memory CD45RA+ cells. This record comes from a study of shared clonotypes between healthy human individuals. Background on the study: A donor's plate count was three for CD4 naive and three for CD4 memory; CD8 naive had two and CD8 memory one. Study findings and constraints: Sorted-subset sequencing was shown by rarefaction to be incomplete despite large depth.

Libraries were prepared by immunoSEQ multiplex PCR; TCRdb keeps only in-frame clonotypes and omits some of them. In the table there are some 2,000,000 clones, roughly 94% of which are singletons. The sample consisted of naive CD8+ T cells sorted from blood. The chain carries TRBV9 and TRBJ2-5; D unresolved. The source of this sequence is a man younger than 35 in good health. The CDR3 is CASSVGGGEETQYF. The CDR3, as DNA: TGTGCCAGCAGCGTAGGTGGTGGGGAAGAGACCCAGTACTTC.